The 11 T cell receptor beta chains presented below share a single source sample, sequenced in a study of shared clonotypes between healthy human individuals. TCRdb's copy holds only in-frame clones and misses some; the assay was immunoSEQ multiplex PCR. The repertoire consists of 1,100,000 or so clones, with 75% to 80% occurring once and the leading ten covering approximately 0.56%. The sample taken for sequencing was memory CD4+ T cells from PBMCs. As for subset: CD45RA-negative fraction. All receptors derive from a man aged 18 to 29 in good health. Some clones in this sample may be carry-over from other donors' samples.

This chain connects TRBV27 to TRBJ1-2, with a possible D match to TRBD1 (6 bases). V lost 6 bases and J 8 bases, leaving 19 bases between the germline ends. CDR1 is MNHEY, CDR2 SMNVEV, per germline (reference sequence). The CDR3 extends over 14 amino acids. CDR3 in DNA: TGTGCCAGCAGGAAGACAGGATTTGGGGGCGGCTACACCTTC. It is translated as CASRKTGFGGGYTF.

The chain links TRBV7-2 to TRBJ2-6; D is unresolved. Trimming removed 5 bases at V and 2 bases at J, with 7 bases between. From germline, CDR1 is SGHTA and CDR2 FQGNSA. The CDR3 length is 14 residues. The CDR3 sequence is CASSLIPGANVLTF. The CDR3 bases are TGTGCCAGCAGCCTCATCCCTGGGGCCAACGTCCTGACTTTC.

This clone was seen just once. This rearrangement joins TRBV5-4 to TRBJ1-2, with D tentatively TRBD1 (5 bases). From germline, CDR1 is SGHNT and CDR2 YYREEE (reference sequence). V was cut by 4 bases and J by 5 bases, with 15 bases left in between. CDR3 length: 14 residues. As DNA, the CDR3 is TGTGCCAGCAGCCCGACGACAGAAGGATATGGCTACACCTTC. Its protein product is CASSPTTEGYGYTF.

Comment on this clone: A read error may explain this, as a much larger clone is one base away. The same CDR3 can be traced to other DNA sequences in this sample. The chain recombines TRBV7-3 with TRBJ2-2; D possibly corresponds to TRBD1 (5 bases). This CDR3 has 13 residues. Trimming removed 5 bases at V and 4 bases at J, with 8 bases between. Germline lookup yields CDR1 SGHTA and CDR2 FQGTGA. The CDR3 DNA reads TGTGCCAGCAGCCCTCAGGGCACCGGGGAGCTGTTTTTT. Amino acids: CASSPQGTGELFF.

This clone was counted between two and nine times. Other DNA variants within this sample encode the same CDR3. The CDR3 region has the DNA TGTGCCAGCTCACCTTCAGAGACCCAGTACTTC. This sequence encodes CASSPSETQYF. V is TRBV18 and J is TRBJ2-5; D call uncertain. The CDR3 has 11 amino acids. CDR1 and CDR2 from the germline V gene are KGHSH and LQKENI. V lost 3 bases to trimming and J lost 4 bases, with 3 bases between them.

V gene TRBV7-2 combines with J gene TRBJ2-7; D is uncertain. The CDR3 sequence is 12 residues long. Trimming took 5 bases from V and 2 from J, leaving 7 bases between them. CDR1 is SGHTA, CDR2 FQGNSA, per germline. CDR3 bases: TGTGCCAGCAGCCAAAACACCTACGAGCAGTACTTC. This sequence encodes CASSQNTYEQYF.

This clone was counted a few times. The chain employs TRBV10-2 and TRBJ1-1; no firm D call. The ends were cut back, 8 bases at V and 5 bases at J, with 15 bases in the middle. The V gene's germline CDR1 is WSHSY and CDR2 SAAADI. The CDR3 has 13 residues. The CDR3: CASRDWGKTEAFF. CDR3 in DNA: TGCGCCAGCCGGGATTGGGGTAAGACTGAAGCTTTCTTT.

The chain combines TRBV5-1 with TRBJ2-3; 7 bases are a match to TRBD2. CDR1 is SGHRS and CDR2 is YFSETQ in the germline V gene. The CDR3 is 14 residues long. The ends lost 5 bases at V and 4 bases at J; junction bases unmatched: 7. The CDR3 DNA sequence: TGCGCCAGCAGTGGGGCGGGAGTACCAGATACGCAGTATTTT. Translated, it gives CASSGAGVPDTQYF.

This chain links TRBV5-1 with TRBJ2-5; D uncertain. CDR1 and CDR2 (germline): SGHRS, YFSETQ. V lost 2 bases to trimming and J lost 1 base, with 6 bases between them. The CDR3 spans 13 residues. The CDR3 loop reads CASSFLIQETQYF. For the CDR3, the DNA is TGCGCCAGCAGCTTCCTCATCCAAGAGACCCAGTACTTC.

The rearrangement links TRBV7-2 to TRBJ1-4; D is possibly TRBD1 (5 bases). CDR3 length: 14 amino acids. Deletions cut 5 bases from V and 7 bases from J, with 14 bases between. CDR1 SGHTA and CDR2 FQGNSA come from the germline V gene. In DNA, the CDR3 is TGTGCCAGCAGCCTCCAGGGTTTCGGTGAAAAACTGTTTTTT. As protein: CASSLQGFGEKLFF.

This clone was found many times. The gene calls are TRBV7-2 and TRBJ2-7, with 9 bases lining up with TRBD2. This CDR3 comprises 15 residues. Trimming took 2 bases from V and 4 from J; bases not matched to a gene: 6. Germline V CDR1 and CDR2: SGHTA, FQGNSA. The CDR3 bases are TGTGCCAGCAGCTTATCGAGCGGGAGGCAATACGAGCAGTACTTC. It yields the protein CASSLSSGRQYEQYF.